The present TCR beta chain was sequenced within a study of cytomegalovirus exposure and HLA in healthy donors. Notes on this clone: Its antigen remains unknown.

General study points: The authors judged a highly shared variant cluster likely a sequencing artifact. The authors assumed roughly uniform sequencing depth across donors for presence/absence analyses. TCR beta chains numbering more than 150 were designated cytomegalovirus-associated.

The primer mix had 60 Vbeta and 13 Jbeta primers. TCRdb's copy holds only in-frame clones and misses some; the assay was immunoSEQ multiplex PCR. The sample totals tens of thousands of clones; its top ten clones hold around 4.5%. The V gene end was trimmed by 0 bases and the J gene end by 1 base; junction bases not matched to a gene: 3. The CDR3 is made up of 16 amino acids. Germline CDR1 MNHNS, CDR2 SASEGT. The rearrangement uses TRBV6-1 and TRBJ2-3; 8 bases are a match to TRBD2. The sequence derives from a female donor in good health and CMV-seronegative. The sequenced sample was PBMCs. CDR3 residues: CASSEALSGGTDTQYF. In nucleotides, the CDR3 is TGTGCCAGCAGTGAAGCGCTTAGCGGGGGCACAGATACGCAGTATTTT.